The 24 T cell receptor beta chains below all came from one sample that was sequenced in a study of identical twins. TCRdb passed the 5' RACE reads through MiXCR, listing each CDR3 protein once. The data hold about 200,000 distinct CDR3 sequences, with more than 15% observed a single time. These data also formed part of another study, on T cells expressing NK-cell markers.

Sequenced sample: CD8+ T cells sorted from blood. These receptors were collected from a woman younger than 30 in good health.

The table lists this clonotype with a few counts. The rearrangement uses TRBV7-9 and TRBJ1-1; TRBD1 is a possible D gene (6 bases). Trimming pared 5 bases from V and 8 bases from J, leaving 18 bases between. This CDR3 has 14 amino acids. Germline V gene lookup returns CDR1 SEHNR and CDR2 FQNEAQ (reference sequence). CDR3 coding DNA: TGTGCCAGCAGCCTCGATAGGGGGAGCCCCGAAGCTTTCTTT. Its translation is CASSLDRGSPEAFF.

Only a few counts were recorded for this clonotype. This chain links TRBV6-9 with TRBJ2-4; the D is unclear. The CDR3 is made up of 12 amino acids. V shed 4 bases and J shed 8 bases, with 9 bases lying between them. Germline V CDR1 and CDR2: MNHGY, SVAAGI. CDR3 nucleotide sequence: TGTGCCAGCAGTTTGTTCCGTCACATTCAGTACTTC. The encoded protein is CASSLFRHIQYF.

In its sample, this clonotype was seen a few times. The chain joins TRBV10-2 to TRBJ2-3; 13 bases agree with TRBD2. The CDR3 has 15 amino acids. From germline, CDR1 is WSHSY and CDR2 SAAADI. V lost 6 bases and J lost 2; bases outside the gene matches: 2. The chain's CDR3 is CASRGLAGFTDTQYF. The CDR3 bases are TGCGCCAGCAGGGGACTAGCGGGATTCACAGATACGCAGTATTTT.

This clonotype was observed a handful of times. The gene calls are TRBV2 and TRBJ2-7; D gene uncertain. Germline loops: CDR1 SNHLY, CDR2 FYNNEI. Between the trimmed V and J ends, which lost 6 bases and 0 bases, there was a span of 12 bases. This CDR3 is built from 14 residues. CDR3 residues: CASRPPAASYEQYF. The CDR3 DNA follows: TGTGCCAGCAGGCCGCCGGCGGCCTCCTACGAGCAGTACTTC.

V is TRBV7-4 and J is TRBJ2-5; TRBD1 aligns across 9 bases. Losses at the gene ends were 2 bases for V and 4 bases for J; bases not matched to a gene: 17. The CDR3 contains 19 residues. CDR1 is SGHVT, CDR2 SQSDAQ, per germline. The CDR3 DNA sequence: TGTGCCAGCAGCTTAAGGTGGGGCTTTCCGAGACAGGGGGGAGAGACCCAGTACTTC. Translation gives CASSLRWGFPRQGGETQYF.

The CDR3 loop reads CASSLALTSGANYNEQFF. Written as DNA, the CDR3 is TGTGCCAGCAGTTTAGCCCTGACTAGCGGGGCCAACTACAATGAGCAGTTCTTC. The V gene is TRBV12-3 or TRBV12-4, the J gene TRBJ2-1; 11 bases agree with TRBD2. This CDR3 is 18 amino acids long. V gave up 0 bases and J gave up 3 bases; unmatched junction bases: 7.

This clonotype was counted a few times. The chain is built from TRBV20-1 and TRBJ2-4; tentatively, D is TRBD2 (7 bases). Germline loops: CDR1 DFQATT, CDR2 SNEGSKA (reference sequence). This CDR3 has 15 amino acids. The V end was cut by 3 bases, the J end by 0 bases, with 12 bases between. As DNA, the CDR3 is TGCAGTGCTAGGGCGGGGGCCCTAGCCAAAAACATTCAGTACTTC. Translated: CSARAGALAKNIQYF.

In its sample, this clonotype was seen a few times. The rearrangement links TRBV7-9 to TRBJ2-7; the D gene could be TRBD1 or TRBD2 (5 bases each). The CDR3 runs to 14 residues. With 1 base removed from V and 7 bases from J, the gap between germline ends came to 14 bases. Per the germline V gene, CDR1 is SEHNR and CDR2 is FQNEAQ (reference sequence). CDR3 in amino acids: CASSLVGRSTEQYF. The CDR3 coding sequence is TGTGCCAGCAGCTTAGTGGGACGTTCTACGGAGCAGTACTTC. Drawing the rest from reference TRBV7-9 and TRBJ2-7, the complete variable domain is DTGVSQNPRHKITKRGQNVTFRCDPISEHNRLYWYRQTLGQGPEFLTYFQNEAQLEKSRLLSDRFSAERPKGSFSTLEIQRTEQGDSAMYLCASSLVGRSTEQYFGPGTRLTVT.

The chain has TRBV5-1 and TRBJ2-7; D is tentatively TRBD1 or TRBD2 (5 bases each). The germline CDR1 and CDR2 sequences are SGHRS and YFSETQ. V lost 4 bases and J 2 bases, leaving 22 bases between the germline ends. This CDR3 comprises 17 residues. The CDR3 loop reads CASSAGSGADPTYEQYF. The CDR3 DNA follows: TGCGCCAGCAGCGCCGGCTCCGGGGCGGACCCGACCTACGAGCAGTACTTC.

This clonotype was seen more than once but under ten times. This rearrangement joins TRBV7-2 to TRBJ2-3, with D hard to call. The CDR3 loop spans 12 amino acids. Trimming removed 5 bases from V and 3 bases from J, with 6 bases in between. Germline CDR1 reads SGHTA; CDR2 reads FQGNSA. The CDR3: CASSDRTDTQYF. The CDR3 nucleotides are TGTGCCAGCAGCGACCGAACAGATACGCAGTATTTT.

By share of the sample, this clonotype is medium-sized. The chain has TRBV27 and TRBJ2-7, with D perhaps TRBD1 (5 bases). CDR3 length: 13 amino acids. Germline loops: CDR1 MNHEY, CDR2 SMNVEV (reference sequence). Trimming stripped 4 bases from V and 7 bases from J, with 14 bases between. As DNA, the CDR3 is TGTGCCAGCAGTTCGCAGGGTATTAAAGAGCAGTACTTC. This encodes CASSSQGIKEQYF.

The rearrangement joins TRBV7-9 to TRBJ2-5, with TRBD2 matching over 12 bases. There are 17 residues in the CDR3. After removal of 5 bases from V and 4 bases from J, the junction contained 11 bases not matched to a gene. Germline CDR1 reads SEHNR; CDR2 reads FQNEAQ (reference sequence). The CDR3 bases are TGTGCCAGCAGCGAGACTAGCGGGAGAGTTCCACCAGAGACCCAGTACTTC. Amino acid sequence: CASSETSGRVPPETQYF.

The rearrangement joins TRBV12-3 or TRBV12-4 to TRBJ1-1; no firm D call. Trimming shortened V by 7 bases and J by 0 bases, and 12 bases separated the two germline ends. The CDR3 covers 14 residues. This CDR3 is CASTSKGMNTEAFF. The CDR3 DNA is TGTGCCAGCACCTCCAAAGGGATGAACACTGAAGCTTTCTTT.

This clonotype was detected many times. The V call is TRBV7-6, the J call TRBJ2-7; 8 nucleotides align to TRBD1. The CDR3 has 14 residues. Trimming removed 1 base from V and 6 bases from J; junction bases left unmatched: 5. Per the germline V gene, CDR1 is SGHVS and CDR2 is FNYEAQ. The CDR3 DNA reads TGTGCCAGCAGCTTAGGAGGCAGGGGGCTCGAGCAGTACTTC. Encoded protein: CASSLGGRGLEQYF.

This clonotype was observed a handful of times. The chain links TRBV7-9 to TRBJ2-1, with 9 bases aligning to TRBD2. This CDR3 is 15 amino acids long. The V and J ends lost 1 base and 4 bases, in that order; junction bases with no gene match: 2. CDR1 and CDR2 (germline): SEHNR, FQNEAQ (reference sequence). The CDR3, as DNA: TGTGCCAGCAGCTTAGGGACTAGCGATTACAATGAGCAGTTCTTC. Its protein is CASSLGTSDYNEQFF.

The gene calls are TRBV11-2 and TRBJ2-2, with 7 bases that match TRBD1. Germline-derived CDR1 and CDR2 are SGHAT and FQNNGV. CDR3 length: 15 amino acids. Germline trimming cut 5 bases from V and 3 bases from J; bases unmatched to any gene: 6. CDR3 nucleotide sequence: TGTGCCAGCAGCCAGGGGGTTATTGACACCGGGGAGCTGTTTTTT. It yields the protein CASSQGVIDTGELFF.

This clonotype has just a few counts. The chain carries TRBV11-2 and TRBJ2-5; possible D gene TRBD2, 6 bases. The CDR3 has 15 amino acids. Trimming removed 10 bases at V and 1 base at J, with 19 bases between. Germline lookup yields CDR1 SGHAT and CDR2 FQNNGV. CDR3 DNA: TGTGCCACCGCCGGGGGAGCCATACGCCAAGAGACCCAGTACTTC. Its protein is CATAGGAIRQETQYF.

Only a few counts were recorded for this clonotype. The chain couples TRBV5-1 to TRBJ2-5; 7 nucleotides align to TRBD1. With V trimmed by 4 bases and J by 2 bases, 8 bases remained unmatched. Germline V gene sequence: CDR1 SGHRS, CDR2 YFSETQ. This CDR3 spans 15 amino acids. For the CDR3, the DNA is TGCGCCAGCAGCCGACGAGGGGGCGTACAAGAGACCCAGTACTTC. Protein: CASSRRGGVQETQYF.

The chain uses TRBV6-2 or TRBV6-3 and TRBJ2-1; 7 nucleotides match TRBD2. Trimming at V came to 4 bases and at J to 7 bases, leaving 4 bases not matched to a gene. This CDR3 comprises 13 residues. Germline V gene sequence: CDR1 MNHEY, CDR2 SVGEGT. The DNA for the CDR3 is TGTGCCAGCAGTTGGATTAGCGGGAATGAGCAGTTCTTC. As protein: CASSWISGNEQFF.

The V and J genes are TRBV7-8 and TRBJ2-1; D is perhaps TRBD1 or TRBD2 (6 bases each). There are 16 residues in the CDR3. Trimming took off 8 bases at V and 2 bases at J, with 19 bases between the two ends. CDR1 is SGHVS and CDR2 is FQNEAQ in the germline V gene. Written as DNA, the CDR3 is TGTGCCAGCCACCTAGGGGGGTACGGAACCTACAATGAGCAGTTCTTC. Translation: CASHLGGYGTYNEQFF.

The rearrangement links TRBV4-3 to TRBJ2-3; 7 bases line up with TRBD2. Germline-derived CDR1 and CDR2 are LGHNA and YSLEER. The CDR3 is 17 amino acids. V shed 1 base, J shed 0 bases, and the junction held 7 bases outside the gene matches. This CDR3 is CASSQASSGPSTDTQYF. The CDR3 nucleotides read TGCGCCAGCAGCCAAGCCTCTAGCGGACCTAGCACAGATACGCAGTATTTT.

This clonotype has just a few counts. The chain carries TRBV20-1 and TRBJ2-7, with 10 bases matching TRBD2. V shed 3 bases and J 4 bases; nucleotides not matched to a gene: 12. The CDR3 has 16 amino acids. Germline-derived CDR1 and CDR2 are DFQATT and SNEGSKA (reference sequence). The CDR3 loop is CSASNWGTSGVYEQYF. The CDR3 DNA is TGCAGTGCTAGTAACTGGGGTACTAGCGGGGTGTACGAGCAGTACTTC.

The J gene is TRBJ1-1, the V gene TRBV6-1; no reliable D call. This CDR3 is built from 15 residues. Looked up from germline, CDR1 is MNHNS and CDR2 is SASEGT. V was trimmed by 6 bases and J by 0 bases, leaving 14 bases between them. As DNA, the CDR3 is TGTGCCAGCAGACCTCTTTCACCCATGAACACTGAAGCTTTCTTT. The encoded protein is CASRPLSPMNTEAFF.

This clonotype was recorded many times. The rearrangement joins TRBV6-2 or TRBV6-3 to TRBJ2-3, with 11 bases that match TRBD2. J was trimmed by 5 bases and V by 0 bases; bases with no gene match: 4. Germline V CDR1 and CDR2: MNHEY, SVGEGT. The CDR3 loop spans 16 amino acids. In DNA form, the CDR3 reads TGTGCCAGCAGTTACTCGCTAGCGGGAGGCGTAGATACGCAGTATTTT. Translation: CASSYSLAGGVDTQYF.